Listed below are T cell receptor beta chains from one sample, sequenced in a study of Ad26.COV2.S vaccination and SARS-CoV-2 variants. The data were produced by immunoSEQ multiplex PCR, yet TCRdb's version contains in-frame clones alone and is incomplete. This sample has 300,000 to 400,000 clones, with about 91% found just once. Source: peripheral blood, taken after recovery from COVID-19. The receptors were gathered from a human donor who had recovered from COVID-19. Both conserved end residues are part of each CDR3. The order of the fields is CDR3 DNA, CDR3 protein, V gene, D gene, clone size, J gene. A D gene is named only where the DNA matches it firmly. Clone size is shown for a subset of rows, as once, few, many or a class of expanded clone.

DNA: TGTGCCAGCAGTTACTCGCAGGGGTATCACTACAATGAGCAGTTCTTC
CDR3: CASSYSQGYHYNEQFF
V: TRBV6-8
D: NA
size: NA
J: TRBJ2-1

DNA: TGTGCCAGCAGCTCCCTTTCTCCCCGGGACAGGGGGCTCAATGAGCAGTTCTTC
CDR3: CASSSLSPRDRGLNEQFF
V: TRBV9
D: TRBD1
size: NA
J: TRBJ2-1

DNA: TGTGCCAGCAGCTTATGGGGCAGTACTGAAGCTTTCTTT
CDR3: CASSLWGSTEAFF
V: TRBV7-3
D: NA
size: NA
J: TRBJ1-1

DNA: TGTGCCAGCAGCCAAGATAATAGCGGGGGATCGCTAGCCAAAAACATTCAGTACTTC
CDR3: CASSQDNSGGSLAKNIQYF
V: TRBV14
D: TRBD2
size: NA
J: TRBJ2-4

DNA: TGCAGCGTTGAAGGACAGGTACGGAACACTGAAGCTTTCTTT
CDR3: CSVEGQVRNTEAFF
V: TRBV29-1
D: NA
size: NA
J: TRBJ1-1

DNA: TGTGCCAGCAGCTTTCATGGACAGGGTGATGAGCAGTTCTTC
CDR3: CASSFHGQGDEQFF
V: TRBV11-3
D: TRBD1
size: NA
J: TRBJ2-1

DNA: TGTGCCAGCAGCTTACGGTGGGACACTGAAGCTTTCTTT
CDR3: CASSLRWDTEAFF
V: TRBV9
D: NA
size: NA
J: TRBJ1-1

DNA: TGTGCCAGCAGCGGGGAGGTAGTTAGCAATCAGCCCCAGCATTTT
CDR3: CASSGEVVSNQPQHF
V: TRBV2
D: NA
size: once
J: TRBJ1-5

DNA: TGTGCCAGCAGTCGAGGATACTCCTACGAGCAGTACTTC
CDR3: CASSRGYSYEQYF
V: TRBV14
D: NA
size: NA
J: TRBJ2-7

DNA: TGTGCCAGCAGTGCCGCTAGCGGGGGAGGGGGCGAGCAGTACTTC
CDR3: CASSAASGGGGEQYF
V: TRBV25-1
D: TRBD2
size: NA
J: TRBJ2-7

DNA: TGTGCCAGCAGCGAAAGGGTGGGCACTGAAGCTTTCTTT
CDR3: CASSERVGTEAFF
V: TRBV12-3/TRBV12-4
D: NA
size: NA
J: TRBJ1-1

DNA: TGTGCCAGCTCACCTCAGGGGAACACTGAAGCTTTCTTT
CDR3: CASSPQGNTEAFF
V: TRBV18
D: NA
size: NA
J: TRBJ1-1

DNA: TGTGCCAGCAGCGCGACTGGGGAGACAGGGGTCTTCTTACGGGAGCTGTTTTTT
CDR3: CASSATGETGVFLRELFF
V: TRBV7-9
D: TRBD1
size: NA
J: TRBJ2-2

DNA: TGTGCCAGCTATAGTCCCACTGAAGCTTTCTTT
CDR3: CASYSPTEAFF
V: TRBV12-3/TRBV12-4
D: NA
size: NA
J: TRBJ1-1

DNA: TGTGCCAGCATCACCGACTCGCCAGGTGAGGGCTACACCTTC
CDR3: CASITDSPGEGYTF
V: TRBV2
D: NA
size: NA
J: TRBJ1-2

DNA: TGTGCCAGTTCGGGACAGAACACGAACACCGGGGAGCTGTTTTTT
CDR3: CASSGQNTNTGELFF
V: TRBV19
D: TRBD1
size: NA
J: TRBJ2-2

DNA: TGTGCCAGCAGCCCCATAGCGGGCGAGCAGTACTTC
CDR3: CASSPIAGEQYF
V: TRBV3-1/TRBV3-2
D: TRBD2
size: NA
J: TRBJ2-7

DNA: TGTGCCAGCTCCCTCCCAGGTGAAGCCTCCTACGAGCAGTACTTC
CDR3: CASSLPGEASYEQYF
V: TRBV18
D: NA
size: NA
J: TRBJ2-7

DNA: TGTGCCAGCAGCCCCCAGGGATACGAGCAGTACTTC
CDR3: CASSPQGYEQYF
V: TRBV5-6
D: NA
size: NA
J: TRBJ2-7

DNA: TGTGCCAGCAGTTACCCGACGCGAGGCTACACCTTC
CDR3: CASSYPTRGYTF
V: TRBV6-2/TRBV6-3
D: NA
size: NA
J: TRBJ1-2

DNA: TGTGCCAGCAGCTTGGTCCCCGCTAGCGGGGCCTCTAGCACAGATACGCAGTATTTT
CDR3: CASSLVPASGASSTDTQYF
V: TRBV5-4
D: TRBD2
size: NA
J: TRBJ2-3

DNA: TGTGCCAGCAGCCAAGAGACGAACACTGAAGCTTTCTTT
CDR3: CASSQETNTEAFF
V: TRBV4-2
D: NA
size: NA
J: TRBJ1-1

DNA: TGCGCCAGCAGTGAGGGCTTGGAGGGCTACACCTTC
CDR3: CASSEGLEGYTF
V: TRBV10-2
D: NA
size: NA
J: TRBJ1-2

DNA: TGTGCCAGCAGTGAACAGGACAGTCGGAACACCGGGGAGCTGTTTTTT
CDR3: CASSEQDSRNTGELFF
V: TRBV2
D: NA
size: once
J: TRBJ2-2

DNA: TGTGCCAGCAGGAGCCGGGACGGAGGCTACGAGCAGTACTTC
CDR3: CASRSRDGGYEQYF
V: TRBV6-5
D: NA
size: NA
J: TRBJ2-7

DNA: TGTGCCAGCAGCTTAGATAGGGACTCCTACGAGCAGTACTTC
CDR3: CASSLDRDSYEQYF
V: TRBV7-2
D: NA
size: NA
J: TRBJ2-7

DNA: TGCGCCAGCAGCTCACGACTAGCGGGGATAACAGGGGATACGCAGTATTTT
CDR3: CASSSRLAGITGDTQYF
V: TRBV4-1
D: TRBD2
size: NA
J: TRBJ2-3

DNA: TGTGCCAGCAGTTTACAGGGGCCGGTGGATGGCTACACCTTC
CDR3: CASSLQGPVDGYTF
V: TRBV27
D: NA
size: NA
J: TRBJ1-2

DNA: TGCAGCACCCCGGGACAAAACTATGGCTACACCTTC
CDR3: CSTPGQNYGYTF
V: TRBV29-1
D: NA
size: NA
J: TRBJ1-2

DNA: TGTGCCAGCTCACCCTTCGGGAAAATTAGCTCTGGAAACACCATATATTTT
CDR3: CASSPFGKISSGNTIYF
V: TRBV18
D: NA
size: NA
J: TRBJ1-3

DNA: TGTGCCAGCAGCCAAGGTTCCGGCGGAACTATGAACACTGAAGCTTTCTTT
CDR3: CASSQGSGGTMNTEAFF
V: TRBV3-1/TRBV3-2
D: NA
size: NA
J: TRBJ1-1